These T cell receptor beta chains were read from a single sample in a study of cytomegalovirus exposure and HLA in healthy donors. The table came from immunoSEQ multiplex PCR; TCRdb's copy has only in-frame clones and leaves some out. The top ten hold under 8.5% of the sample, which has approximately 85,000 clones, about four fifths seen once. The sequenced sample was PBMCs. The receptors were sampled from a young man in good health and CMV-seronegative. Each CDR3 is given with its conserved first and last residue. Fields, in order: J gene, clone size, V gene, CDR3 length, D gene, CDR3 protein, CDR3 DNA. A D gene is named only where the DNA matches it firmly. Clone size is shown for a subset of rows, as once, few, many or a class of expanded clone.

TRBJ2-7,once,TRBV4-3,15,NA,CASSQDLGAPYEQYF,TGCGCCAGCAGCCAAGATTTGGGGGCTCCCTACGAGCAGTACTTC
TRBJ2-5,NA,TRBV18,15,NA,CASSINAGQQETQYF,TGTGCCAGCTCAATAAACGCAGGACAACAAGAGACCCAGTACTTC
TRBJ1-1,once,TRBV5-1,14,NA,CASRSGTLNTEAFF,TGCGCCAGCAGGAGTGGGACTTTGAACACTGAAGCTTTCTTT
TRBJ2-2,NA,TRBV19,15,TRBD1,CASSMWTGNTGELFF,TGTGCCAGTAGTATGTGGACAGGGAACACCGGGGAGCTGTTTTTT
TRBJ1-2,NA,TRBV19,15,NA,CASSIEWTAYYGYTF,TGTGCCAGTAGTATAGAGTGGACAGCTTACTATGGCTACACCTTC
TRBJ1-2,NA,TRBV6-1,11,NA,CASGKNYGYTF,TGTGCCAGCGGCAAGAACTATGGCTACACCTTC
TRBJ2-2,once,TRBV6-1,13,TRBD1,CASSETGYGELFF,TGTGCCAGCAGTGAGACAGGGTACGGGGAGCTGTTTTTT
TRBJ1-1,NA,TRBV10-2,13,TRBD1,CASSTGDNTEAFF,TGCGCCAGCAGTACAGGGGACAACACTGAAGCTTTCTTT
TRBJ1-1,NA,TRBV7-6,15,NA,CASSPTTGLNTEAFF,TGTGCCAGCAGCCCAACAACAGGGTTGAACACTGAAGCTTTCTTT
TRBJ2-7,NA,TRBV5-4,15,TRBD2,CASSLSAGGPYEQYF,TGTGCCAGCAGCTTGTCCGCGGGAGGGCCGTACGAGCAGTACTTC
TRBJ1-2,NA,TRBV6-5,15,TRBD1,CASSIGQGGPYGYTF,TGTGCCAGCAGTATCGGACAGGGGGGCCCCTATGGCTACACCTTC
TRBJ1-2,few,TRBV18,20,TRBD1,CASSPSAGTGGILGNYGYTF,TGTGCCAGCTCACCGTCCGCCGGGACAGGGGGCATCCTGGGTAACTATGGCTACACCTTC
TRBJ2-7,NA,TRBV4-1,16,TRBD2,CASSHIGGVRSYEQYF,TGCGCCAGCAGCCACATCGGGGGGGTCCGCTCCTACGAGCAGTACTTC
TRBJ2-7,NA,TRBV27,13,NA,CASSRVQGYEQYF,TGTGCCAGCAGCCGCGTACAGGGATACGAGCAGTACTTC
TRBJ1-1,NA,TRBV30,10,NA,CAWIQAEAFF,TGTGCCTGGATTCAGGCTGAAGCTTTCTTT
TRBJ1-2,NA,TRBV5-4,14,TRBD1,CASSPPDRGYGYTF,TGTGCCAGCAGCCCCCCGGACAGGGGATATGGCTACACCTTC
TRBJ2-2,NA,TRBV27,16,TRBD1,CASSSATGWSTGELFF,TGTGCCAGCAGTTCCGCGACAGGGTGGAGTACCGGGGAGCTGTTTTTT
TRBJ1-2,NA,TRBV7-3,15,NA,CASSPGGGDLYGYTF,TGTGCCAGCAGCCCCGGGGGGGGCGACCTCTATGGCTACACCTTC
TRBJ1-1,NA,TRBV7-9,12,NA,CASSAPTVGAFF,TGTGCCAGCAGCGCACCGACAGTAGGAGCTTTCTTT
TRBJ2-2,NA,TRBV18,15,NA,CASSGEPLVTGELFF,TGTGCCAGCTCCGGAGAACCTCTAGTGACCGGGGAGCTGTTTTTT
TRBJ1-2,NA,TRBV6-1,14,TRBD1,CASIAGQALGGYTF,TGTGCCAGCATCGCCGGACAGGCTCTGGGTGGCTACACCTTC
TRBJ2-7,few,TRBV29-1,14,TRBD2,CSVPLAGHGGEQYF,TGCAGCGTTCCCCTAGCGGGGCATGGAGGGGAGCAGTACTTC
TRBJ1-2,once,TRBV7-9,15,NA,CASSFAGAANYGYTF,TGTGCCAGCAGCTTTGCAGGGGCAGCTAACTATGGCTACACCTTC
TRBJ1-3,NA,TRBV4-3,16,NA,CASSHNEGRVGNTIYF,TGCGCCAGCAGCCACAACGAGGGAAGGGTAGGAAACACCATATATTTT
TRBJ2-2,NA,TRBV4-2,18,NA,CASSQVGRANLNTGELFF,TGTGCCAGCAGCCAAGTCGGCAGGGCCAACCTGAACACCGGGGAGCTGTTTTTT
TRBJ2-5,NA,TRBV20-1,10,NA,CSARAETQYF,TGCAGTGCTAGAGCGGAGACCCAGTACTTC
TRBJ1-2,NA,TRBV9,13,NA,CASSITREGGYTF,TGTGCCAGCAGCATAACCCGGGAGGGAGGCTACACCTTC
TRBJ1-1,once,TRBV29-1,17,NA,CSVVGKPGNWIRTEAFF,TGCAGCGTTGTAGGGAAACCAGGGAACTGGATTCGCACTGAAGCTTTCTTT
TRBJ1-1,NA,TRBV25-1,14,NA,CASSAGGVYTEAFF,TGTGCCAGCAGTGCCGGGGGGGTTTACACTGAAGCTTTCTTT
TRBJ2-5,few,TRBV5-4,15,NA,CASSLLVAGIETQYF,TGTGCCAGCAGCTTGTTGGTGGCAGGAATAGAGACCCAGTACTTC
TRBJ1-5,NA,TRBV10-1,15,TRBD1,CASSDLDRGLQPQHF,TGCGCCAGCAGTGACCTTGACAGGGGGCTGCAGCCCCAGCATTTT
TRBJ1-1,few,TRBV7-9,14,NA,CASSLSGVNTEAFF,TGTGCCAGCAGCCTCTCCGGGGTGAACACTGAAGCTTTCTTT
TRBJ2-3,NA,TRBV5-1,17,NA,CASSLTLKGSSTDTQYF,TGCGCCAGCAGCTTGACCCTGAAGGGGTCTAGCACAGATACGCAGTATTTT
TRBJ2-7,NA,TRBV7-8,16,TRBD2,CASSPLAGAASYEQYF,TGTGCCAGCAGCCCTCTAGCGGGAGCCGCCTCCTACGAGCAGTACTTC
TRBJ1-5,NA,TRBV2,13,TRBD1,CASGTDSNQPQHF,TGTGCCAGTGGGACAGATAGCAATCAGCCCCAGCATTTT
TRBJ2-2,few,TRBV7-8,19,TRBD2,CASSSLSLAGVFSAGELFF,TGTGCCAGCAGCTCCCTATCCCTAGCGGGAGTTTTTTCGGCCGGGGAGCTGTTTTTT
TRBJ2-7,NA,TRBV27,17,TRBD2,CASSGGTIAGQPYEQYF,TGTGCCAGCAGTGGGGGGACCATAGCGGGACAACCCTACGAGCAGTACTTC
TRBJ2-3,NA,TRBV30,18,TRBD2,CAWSVLRTSGKSTDTQYF,TGTGCCTGGAGTGTGTTGAGGACTAGCGGGAAGAGCACAGATACGCAGTATTTT
TRBJ2-5,NA,TRBV5-4,12,NA,CASSPGYGTQYF,TGTGCCAGCAGTCCGGGGTACGGGACCCAGTACTTC
TRBJ2-7,NA,TRBV11-2,15,TRBD1,CASSLARGPLYEQYF,TGTGCCAGCAGCTTAGCCAGGGGGCCTCTCTACGAGCAGTACTTC
TRBJ1-1,NA,TRBV6-5,12,NA,CASLAVEEEAFF,TGTGCCAGCCTGGCCGTCGAAGAAGAAGCTTTCTTT
TRBJ1-3,NA,TRBV30,18,TRBD1,CACHATGMHKSSGNTIYF,TGTGCCTGCCACGCGACAGGGATGCACAAAAGCTCTGGAAACACCATATATTTT
TRBJ2-7,NA,TRBV14,15,NA,CASSQPGSGAYEQYF,TGTGCCAGCAGCCAACCGGGGAGTGGGGCCTACGAGCAGTACTTC
TRBJ1-2,NA,TRBV30,12,NA,CAWSDKWYGYTF,TGTGCCTGGAGTGACAAGTGGTATGGCTACACCTTC
TRBJ2-3,once,TRBV27,14,NA,CASSPGFRTDTQYF,TGTGCCAGCAGCCCAGGGTTTCGCACAGATACGCAGTATTTT
TRBJ2-3,NA,TRBV2,14,TRBD2,CASSDGGGRNTQYF,TGTGCCAGCAGTGACGGCGGGGGGAGGAATACGCAGTATTTT